This is a list of T cell receptor beta chains from one sample in a study of beta chain features in type 1 diabetes. The data were produced by immunoSEQ multiplex PCR, yet TCRdb's version contains in-frame clones alone and is incomplete. The sample holds about 27,000 clones, approximately 51% seen once. Source material: Tregs from blood. Every receptor here comes from a woman under 30 with type 1 diabetes. Both conserved end residues are part of each CDR3. A D gene is named only where the DNA matches it firmly. A row's size may be missing; if present it is once, few, many or a size class.

>TRBJ2-5|TRBD2|NA|TRBV28
TGTGCCAGCAGTTCCTGGACTAGCGGGACCAGGGAGACCCAGTACTTC
CASSSWTSGTRETQYF
>TRBJ2-1|TRBD2|NA|TRBV9
TGTGCCAGCAGCGTACTAGCGGGAGGGTACAATGAGCAGTTCTTC
CASSVLAGGYNEQFF
>TRBJ2-1|TRBD1|NA|TRBV27
TGTGCCAGCAGTTTACGAACCGGGACAGGGGTGCTTGAGCAGTTCTTC
CASSLRTGTGVLEQFF
>TRBJ2-1|NA|NA|TRBV29-1
TGCAGCGTACGGGGGTATTACAATGAGCAGTTCTTC
CSVRGYYNEQFF
>TRBJ2-3|TRBD2|NA|TRBV5-1
TGCGCCAGCAGCTTGGACCCTATGAGCGGGGCCGGGAATACGCAGTATTTT
CASSLDPMSGAGNTQYF
>TRBJ2-1|TRBD2|NA|TRBV18
TGTGCCAGCTCACCATTCGGACTAGCGGGAGGTCGCAACAATGAGCAGTTCTTC
CASSPFGLAGGRNNEQFF
>TRBJ2-1|NA|NA|TRBV27
TGTGCCAGCAGTTTATCTCTGGCCACTTTGGGGCCCGAGCAGTTCTTC
CASSLSLATLGPEQFF
>TRBJ2-1|TRBD1|NA|TRBV30
TGTGCCTGGAGTCAGGGGGCCTACAATGAGCAGTTCTTC
CAWSQGAYNEQFF
>TRBJ2-2|TRBD1|NA|TRBV11-1
TGTGCCAGCAGCTCTGGTCCGGGACAGGGGAACGGGGAGCTGTTTTTT
CASSSGPGQGNGELFF
>TRBJ2-1|TRBD2|few|TRBV2
TGTGCCAGCAGTGAAGCGGGGGGAGGGTCCTACAATGAGCAGTTCTTC
CASSEAGGGSYNEQFF
>TRBJ1-5|NA|NA|TRBV6-5
TGTGCCAGCAGTTACTCGTCGAATCAGCCCCAGCATTTT
CASSYSSNQPQHF
>TRBJ2-7|NA|NA|TRBV6-5
TGTGCCAGCAGTTACTCCGCTAGAGGGTACGAGCAGTACTTC
CASSYSARGYEQYF
>TRBJ2-1|TRBD1|few|TRBV27
TGTGCCAGCAGTTTATGGGGACAGACCAGCGCCTACAATGAGCAGTTCTTC
CASSLWGQTSAYNEQFF
>TRBJ1-1|NA|few|TRBV27
TGTGCCAGCAGTTTTTGGCCGAACACTGAAGCTTTCTTT
CASSFWPNTEAFF
>TRBJ1-5|TRBD1|NA|TRBV7-2
TGTGCCAGCAGCTCGGGGACAGATTACAATCAGCCCCAGCATTTT
CASSSGTDYNQPQHF
>TRBJ2-1|TRBD2|few|TRBV11-2
TGTGCCAGCAGCATCACTAGCGGGAGTAATGAGCAGTTCTTC
CASSITSGSNEQFF
>TRBJ1-2|TRBD1|NA|TRBV5-1
TGCGCCAGCAGCGCGACAGGGGGGTATGGCTACACCTTC
CASSATGGYGYTF
>TRBJ1-1|NA|NA|TRBV18
TGTGCCAGCTCACCACCGGGGATACAGGAAACTGAAGCTTTCTTT
CASSPPGIQETEAFF
>TRBJ2-5|TRBD2|NA|TRBV7-3
TGTGCCAGCAGTGCAAGCGGGAGGGGAGAGACCCAGTACTTC
CASSASGRGETQYF
>TRBJ2-1|TRBD1|NA|TRBV29-1
TGCAGCGTTGTTAGCCCGACCCGTAGCCCCCGCGACAGGGCTAATGAGCAGTTCTTC
CSVVSPTRSPRDRANEQFF
>TRBJ2-1|TRBD1|NA|TRBV11-2
TGTGCCAGCAGCCCAGGGGGATATTCAGGCAATGAGCAGTTCTTC
CASSPGGYSGNEQFF
>TRBJ2-7|TRBD2|few|TRBV7-8
TGTGCCAGCAGCGGGACTAGCGGGAGGTACTACGAGCAGTACTTC
CASSGTSGRYYEQYF
>TRBJ2-6|NA|NA|TRBV30
TGTGCCTATGGACAGCTCTCTGGGGCCAACGTCCTGACTTTC
CAYGQLSGANVLTF
>TRBJ1-1|NA|NA|TRBV30
TGTGCCTGGCACACAGGGCGCGCTTTCTTT
CAWHTGRAFF
>TRBJ2-1|NA|NA|TRBV11-3
TGTGCCAGCAGCCCTATTTCAGGTGCTCTCTACAATGAGCAGTTCTTC
CASSPISGALYNEQFF
>TRBJ1-3|NA|NA|TRBV7-2
TGTGCCAGCAGCTTTCGTATATCGGGAGGCGTGGGAAACACCATATATTTT
CASSFRISGGVGNTIYF
>TRBJ1-5|TRBD1|few|TRBV4-2
TGTGCCAGCAGCCAAGAGACGACAGGGGGCAATCAGCCCCAGCATTTT
CASSQETTGGNQPQHF
>TRBJ2-3|NA|NA|TRBV7-9
TGTGCCAGCAGCTTAGCGGGAGAGGTGACAGATACGCAGTATTTT
CASSLAGEVTDTQYF
>TRBJ2-3|NA|NA|TRBV28
TGTGCCAGCAGTTTAGCGGGTGTTACAGATACGCAGTATTTT
CASSLAGVTDTQYF
>TRBJ1-5|NA|NA|TRBV6-5
TGTGCCAGCAGTTCTGGAGGGCGTCAGCCCCAGCATTTT
CASSSGGRQPQHF
>TRBJ2-2|TRBD1|NA|TRBV6-5
TGTGCCAGCAGCGGACAGGGGAGCGGGGAGCTGTTTTTT
CASSGQGSGELFF
>TRBJ2-1|NA|NA|TRBV10-3
TGTGCCATCAGTGAGGGGCCTCCAACCTACAATGAGCAGTTCTTC
CAISEGPPTYNEQFF
>TRBJ2-1|TRBD2|few|TRBV5-4
TGTGCCAGCAGCCGTTCGGGAGGCCCTGGCCGTAATGAGCAGTTCTTC
CASSRSGGPGRNEQFF
>TRBJ2-3|TRBD2|few|TRBV10-3
TGTGCCACGCACACGGGGAGGGGCACAGATACGCAGTATTTT
CATHTGRGTDTQYF
>TRBJ2-1|TRBD1|NA|TRBV11-2
TGTGCCAGCAGACCGGGACAGGACGCTGGAAGGGCCTACAATGAGCAGTTCTTC
CASRPGQDAGRAYNEQFF
>TRBJ1-2|TRBD1|NA|TRBV7-2
TGTGCCAGCAGCGTTGGACAGGTCTATGGCTACACCTTC
CASSVGQVYGYTF
>TRBJ1-2|NA|NA|TRBV2
TGTGCCAGCAGTGAGCGGGGCCAGGCTGGCTACACCTTC
CASSERGQAGYTF
>TRBJ2-7|NA|few|TRBV9
TGTGCCAGCAGCCCCCGGACAGACCTGGGCGAGCAGTACTTC
CASSPRTDLGEQYF
>TRBJ2-2|NA|NA|TRBV30
TGTGCCTGGAGTCTGACCGACAGGAACACCGGGGAGCTGTTTTTT
CAWSLTDRNTGELFF
>TRBJ2-7|TRBD2|NA|TRBV28
TGTGCCAGCAAACCGCCGGGACTAGCGGGTCGGGACGAGCAGTACTTC
CASKPPGLAGRDEQYF
>TRBJ2-1|TRBD2|few|TRBV10-3
TGTGCCATCAGTGTGTTAGGCGGGAGCCAGAATGAGCAGTTCTTC
CAISVLGGSQNEQFF
>TRBJ2-2|TRBD2|few|TRBV6-1
TGTGCCAGCAACCGACTAGCGGGAGGCACCGGGGAGCTGTTTTTT
CASNRLAGGTGELFF
>TRBJ1-2|NA|NA|TRBV29-1
TGCAGCGTTGAAAGCGGGGCCGCCCGGCAGAGCTACACCTTC
CSVESGAARQSYTF
>TRBJ2-5|TRBD1|NA|TRBV5-6
TGTGCCAGCAGCCCCAGGGGGCGAGAGACCCAGTACTTC
CASSPRGRETQYF
>TRBJ1-2|NA|NA|TRBV6-6
TGTGCCAGCAGTTACGTGGCTGGCCACATTAATGGCTACACCTTC
CASSYVAGHINGYTF
>TRBJ1-2|NA|NA|TRBV4-3
TGCGCCAGCAGCCCTCCCGGTCAGGGGAGATCTTTATATGGCTACACCTTC
CASSPPGQGRSLYGYTF
>TRBJ1-4|TRBD1|NA|TRBV28
TGTGCCAGCAGTCCTACAGGGGGCGCGGGAGAAAAACTGTTTTTT
CASSPTGGAGEKLFF
>TRBJ2-7|NA|NA|TRBV28
TGTGCCAGCAGTTTAGGGCTACCTTCCTACGAGCAGTACTTC
CASSLGLPSYEQYF
>TRBJ2-1|NA|few|TRBV11-2
TGTGCCAGCAGCCACCGTTCGGCCACAAACTACTACAATGAGCAGTTCTTC
CASSHRSATNYYNEQFF
>TRBJ2-7|TRBD1|NA|TRBV7-2
TGTGCCAGCAGCAAAACCGGGACAGCCTCCTACGAGCAGTACTTC
CASSKTGTASYEQYF
>TRBJ1-5|NA|few|TRBV19
TGTGCCAGCCGGGACATGCTTGGTCAGCCCCAGCATTTT
CASRDMLGQPQHF